These T cell receptor beta chains were read from a single sample in a study of T cell responses to AZD1222 COVID-19 vaccine. TCRdb keeps only in-frame clones here, not all; method: immunoSEQ multiplex PCR. The profile shows more than 95,000 clones, roughly 86% of them singletons. Material: peripheral blood, obtained 28 days after the second dose of the MenACWY control vaccine. Receptors were obtained from an adult who received the MenACWY meningococcal vaccine as a control. The CDR3 runs from the conserved cysteine through the conserved F or W. The D gene is left open where the match is weak. Clone size is shown for a subset of rows, as once, few, many or a class of expanded clone.

len: 16; d_gene: TRBD1; v_gene: TRBV28; abundance: NA; j_gene: TRBJ1-4; CDR3aa: CASSLPRQGTSRKLFF; CDR3nt: TGTGCCAGCAGTTTACCAAGACAGGGAACGTCGCGAAAACTGTTTTTT
len: 16; d_gene: TRBD1; v_gene: TRBV5-4; abundance: NA; j_gene: TRBJ1-2; CDR3aa: CASSLYSPTGDYGYTF; CDR3nt: TGTGCCAGCAGCTTATACTCTCCGACAGGGGACTATGGCTACACCTTC
len: 12; d_gene: NA; v_gene: TRBV5-7; abundance: NA; j_gene: TRBJ1-5; CDR3aa: CANGGQRQPQHF; CDR3nt: TGTGCCAACGGGGGCCAAAGACAGCCCCAGCATTTT
len: 13; d_gene: TRBD1; v_gene: TRBV19; abundance: NA; j_gene: TRBJ1-5; CDR3aa: CASSIQGDQPQHF; CDR3nt: TGTGCCAGTAGTATACAGGGGGATCAGCCCCAGCATTTT
len: 13; d_gene: TRBD1; v_gene: TRBV6-5; abundance: NA; j_gene: TRBJ2-7; CDR3aa: CASSYDRGNEQYF; CDR3nt: TGTGCCAGCAGTTACGACAGGGGAAACGAGCAGTACTTC
len: 16; d_gene: NA; v_gene: TRBV6-6; abundance: NA; j_gene: TRBJ2-6; CDR3aa: CASSYGSESAANVLTF; CDR3nt: TGTGCCAGCAGTTACGGGTCGGAGTCTGCGGCCAACGTCCTGACTTTC
len: 14; d_gene: NA; v_gene: TRBV6-5; abundance: NA; j_gene: TRBJ2-2; CDR3aa: CASSYASNTGELFF; CDR3nt: TGTGCCAGCAGTTACGCCTCGAACACCGGGGAGCTGTTTTTT
len: 15; d_gene: TRBD1; v_gene: TRBV3-1/TRBV3-2; abundance: NA; j_gene: TRBJ2-7; CDR3aa: CASSQYETGTYEQYF; CDR3nt: TGTGCCAGCAGCCAATACGAGACAGGGACCTACGAGCAGTACTTC
len: 14; d_gene: NA; v_gene: TRBV4-2; abundance: NA; j_gene: TRBJ1-6; CDR3aa: CASRRAPGNSPLHF; CDR3nt: TGTGCCAGCAGGAGGGCGCCGGGTAATTCACCCCTCCACTTT
len: 13; d_gene: TRBD2; v_gene: TRBV14; abundance: NA; j_gene: TRBJ2-5; CDR3aa: CASSPRLAETQYF; CDR3nt: TGTGCCAGCAGCCCGAGACTAGCGGAGACCCAGTACTTC
len: 13; d_gene: NA; v_gene: TRBV11-1; abundance: NA; j_gene: TRBJ2-7; CDR3aa: CASSRTTGYEQYF; CDR3nt: TGTGCCAGCAGCCGGACGACAGGCTACGAGCAGTACTTC
len: 15; d_gene: NA; v_gene: TRBV6-5; abundance: NA; j_gene: TRBJ1-1; CDR3aa: CASSYEQGGFTEAFF; CDR3nt: TGTGCCAGCAGTTACGAACAGGGCGGGTTCACTGAAGCTTTCTTT
len: 15; d_gene: NA; v_gene: TRBV5-4; abundance: NA; j_gene: TRBJ1-4; CDR3aa: CASSLGTATNEKLFF; CDR3nt: TGTGCCAGCAGCTTGGGGACGGCAACTAATGAAAAACTGTTTTTT
len: 14; d_gene: NA; v_gene: TRBV11-2; abundance: NA; j_gene: TRBJ1-1; CDR3aa: CASSLGTSNTEAFF; CDR3nt: TGTGCCAGCAGCTTGGGCACCTCGAACACTGAAGCTTTCTTT
len: 14; d_gene: TRBD1; v_gene: TRBV19; abundance: NA; j_gene: TRBJ1-5; CDR3aa: CASSRTGASQPQHF; CDR3nt: TGTGCCAGTTCACGGACAGGGGCTTCTCAGCCCCAGCATTTT
len: 15; d_gene: NA; v_gene: TRBV5-1; abundance: NA; j_gene: TRBJ2-7; CDR3aa: CASSSSGTGHYEQYF; CDR3nt: TGCGCCAGCAGCTCCTCGGGGACGGGGCACTACGAGCAGTACTTC
len: 17; d_gene: TRBD1; v_gene: TRBV19; abundance: NA; j_gene: TRBJ1-5; CDR3aa: CASSAGTGGASNQPQHF; CDR3nt: TGTGCCAGTAGTGCTGGGACAGGGGGCGCGAGCAATCAGCCCCAGCATTTT
len: 16; d_gene: NA; v_gene: TRBV21-1; abundance: NA; j_gene: TRBJ1-2; CDR3aa: CASSKGIGRAAWGYTF; CDR3nt: TGTGCCAGCAGCAAAGGAATTGGACGGGCTGCTTGGGGCTACACCTTC
len: 15; d_gene: TRBD2; v_gene: TRBV28; abundance: few; j_gene: TRBJ2-3; CDR3aa: CASSPPGGTTDTQYF; CDR3nt: TGTGCCAGCAGTCCTCCGGGGGGAACCACAGATACGCAGTATTTT
len: 16; d_gene: NA; v_gene: TRBV7-2; abundance: NA; j_gene: TRBJ2-2; CDR3aa: CASSLVGGVNTGELFF; CDR3nt: TGTGCCAGCAGCTTAGTCGGCGGGGTGAACACCGGGGAGCTGTTTTTT
len: 14; d_gene: TRBD1; v_gene: TRBV18; abundance: NA; j_gene: TRBJ1-4; CDR3aa: CASSPSRGDEKLFF; CDR3nt: TGTGCCAGCTCACCGAGCAGGGGGGACGAAAAACTGTTTTTT
len: 12; d_gene: NA; v_gene: TRBV10-3; abundance: NA; j_gene: TRBJ1-5; CDR3aa: CAIGGGNQPQHF; CDR3nt: TGTGCCATCGGGGGGGGCAATCAGCCCCAGCATTTT
len: 12; d_gene: NA; v_gene: TRBV12-5; abundance: NA; j_gene: TRBJ2-1; CDR3aa: CASGPSYNEQFF; CDR3nt: TGTGCTAGTGGCCCGTCCTACAATGAGCAGTTCTTC
len: 11; d_gene: NA; v_gene: TRBV28; abundance: NA; j_gene: TRBJ1-4; CDR3aa: CASRAGEKLFF; CDR3nt: TGTGCCAGCAGGGCAGGTGAAAAACTGTTTTTT
len: 17; d_gene: TRBD1; v_gene: TRBV15; abundance: NA; j_gene: TRBJ1-4; CDR3aa: CATSRGGTGDTNEKLFF; CDR3nt: TGTGCCACCAGCAGAGGGGGGACAGGGGATACTAATGAAAAACTGTTTTTT
len: 16; d_gene: NA; v_gene: TRBV6-2/TRBV6-3; abundance: once; j_gene: TRBJ1-6; CDR3aa: CASSRDTNSYNSPLHF; CDR3nt: TGTGCCAGCAGTCGGGACACCAACTCCTATAATTCACCCCTCCACTTT
len: 16; d_gene: TRBD2; v_gene: TRBV6-2/TRBV6-3; abundance: once; j_gene: TRBJ2-3; CDR3aa: CASSPFSGGAADTQYF; CDR3nt: TGTGCCAGCAGTCCCTTCAGCGGGGGGGCAGCAGATACGCAGTATTTT
len: 12; d_gene: NA; v_gene: TRBV10-3; abundance: NA; j_gene: TRBJ2-5; CDR3aa: CAISLPGETQYF; CDR3nt: TGTGCCATCAGCCTCCCGGGGGAGACCCAGTACTTC
len: 13; d_gene: NA; v_gene: TRBV2; abundance: NA; j_gene: TRBJ2-3; CDR3aa: CANARAMRETQYF; CDR3nt: TGTGCCAACGCCCGGGCCATGAGAGAAACGCAGTATTTT
len: 16; d_gene: NA; v_gene: TRBV5-1; abundance: NA; j_gene: TRBJ2-3; CDR3aa: CASSLTGAPYTDTQYF; CDR3nt: TGCGCCAGCAGCTTGACGGGGGCCCCCTACACAGATACGCAGTATTTT
len: 11; d_gene: NA; v_gene: TRBV30; abundance: NA; j_gene: TRBJ1-4; CDR3aa: CAWSKGEKLFF; CDR3nt: TGTGCCTGGAGTAAGGGTGAAAAACTGTTTTTT
len: 14; d_gene: NA; v_gene: TRBV30; abundance: NA; j_gene: TRBJ2-7; CDR3aa: CAWKPLDSPLEQYF; CDR3nt: TGTGCCTGGAAGCCCCTGGACAGCCCCCTCGAGCAGTACTTC
len: 15; d_gene: TRBD1; v_gene: TRBV6-2/TRBV6-3; abundance: NA; j_gene: TRBJ2-1; CDR3aa: CASSRPGQAYNEQFF; CDR3nt: TGTGCCAGCAGCAGACCGGGACAGGCCTACAATGAGCAGTTCTTC
len: 15; d_gene: TRBD1; v_gene: TRBV19; abundance: NA; j_gene: TRBJ2-3; CDR3aa: CASSPTGGSTDTQYF; CDR3nt: TGTGCCAGTAGTCCAACAGGGGGGTCAACAGATACGCAGTATTTT
len: 13; d_gene: TRBD1; v_gene: TRBV7-2; abundance: NA; j_gene: TRBJ1-2; CDR3aa: CASSLRTGNGYTF; CDR3nt: TGTGCCAGCAGCTTAAGGACAGGGAACGGCTACACCTTC
len: 14; d_gene: NA; v_gene: TRBV7-8; abundance: NA; j_gene: TRBJ1-1; CDR3aa: CASSNPWGNTEAFF; CDR3nt: TGTGCCAGCAGCAATCCATGGGGGAACACTGAAGCTTTCTTT
len: 14; d_gene: NA; v_gene: TRBV24-1; abundance: once; j_gene: TRBJ2-7; CDR3aa: CATSASGASYEQYF; CDR3nt: TGTGCCACCAGTGCCTCAGGGGCCTCCTACGAGCAGTACTTC
len: 16; d_gene: TRBD1; v_gene: TRBV19; abundance: NA; j_gene: TRBJ1-2; CDR3aa: CASSIGQGRTNYGYTF; CDR3nt: TGTGCCAGTAGCATCGGACAGGGGCGAACCAACTATGGCTACACCTTC
len: 16; d_gene: TRBD1; v_gene: TRBV13; abundance: once; j_gene: TRBJ2-2; CDR3aa: CASSATGGRYTGELFF; CDR3nt: TGTGCCAGCAGCGCGACAGGGGGCCGGTACACCGGGGAGCTGTTTTTT
len: 15; d_gene: TRBD1; v_gene: TRBV7-3; abundance: NA; j_gene: TRBJ2-5; CDR3aa: CASSFGGTGVETQYF; CDR3nt: TGTGCCAGCAGCTTCGGGGGGACAGGGGTCGAGACCCAGTACTTC
len: 17; d_gene: TRBD1; v_gene: TRBV4-1; abundance: NA; j_gene: TRBJ2-7; CDR3aa: CASSFEVGTGSSYEQYF; CDR3nt: TGCGCCAGCAGCTTCGAGGTTGGGACAGGTAGCTCCTACGAGCAGTACTTC
len: 11; d_gene: NA; v_gene: TRBV6-5; abundance: NA; j_gene: TRBJ1-2; CDR3aa: CATMGHYGYTF; CDR3nt: TGTGCCACCATGGGCCACTATGGCTACACCTTC
len: 16; d_gene: NA; v_gene: TRBV19; abundance: few; j_gene: TRBJ1-4; CDR3aa: CASSTELRGANEKLFF; CDR3nt: TGTGCCAGTAGTACCGAGCTCAGGGGAGCTAATGAAAAACTGTTTTTT
len: 15; d_gene: TRBD1; v_gene: TRBV28; abundance: NA; j_gene: TRBJ1-2; CDR3aa: CASSRQGAGPDSYTF; CDR3nt: TGTGCCAGCAGTCGACAGGGGGCGGGACCGGACAGCTACACCTTC
len: 14; d_gene: NA; v_gene: TRBV30; abundance: once; j_gene: TRBJ1-6; CDR3aa: CAWSLRGGDSPLHF; CDR3nt: TGTGCCTGGAGCTTGAGGGGGGGCGATTCACCCCTCCACTTT